These T cell receptor beta chains were read from a single sample in a study of T cell responses to AZD1222 COVID-19 vaccine. The assay was immunoSEQ multiplex PCR, and TCRdb's table has in-frame clones only and misses some. The sample carries 85,000 to 90,000 clones, roughly 87% recorded once. Specimen: peripheral blood, collected on day 0 of AZD1222 vaccination. The receptors originated from an adult in good health. The CDR3 runs from the conserved cysteine through the conserved F or W. A D gene is named only where the DNA matches it firmly. Where a row states a size, it is once, few, many or the class of an expanded clone; other rows omit it.

clone_size: .
j_call: TRBJ1-3
d_call: .
v_call: TRBV28
cdr3_nt: TGTGCCAGCGCGACACCTCCTGCTGGGAACACCATATATTTT
cdr3_aa: CASATPPAGNTIYF

clone_size: .
j_call: TRBJ1-1
d_call: TRBD1
v_call: TRBV5-1
cdr3_nt: TGCGCCAGCAGCTCAGGGGGTGGGACTGAAGCTTTCTTT
cdr3_aa: CASSSGGGTEAFF

clone_size: once
j_call: TRBJ1-6
d_call: TRBD1
v_call: TRBV6-2/TRBV6-3
cdr3_nt: TGTGCCAGCAGTTACGGGGACAGGAGCTCCTATAATTCACCCCTCCACTTT
cdr3_aa: CASSYGDRSSYNSPLHF

clone_size: .
j_call: TRBJ2-4
d_call: .
v_call: TRBV19
cdr3_nt: TGTGCCAGTAGCCCGGGACGGCTAGCCAAAAACATTCAGTACTTC
cdr3_aa: CASSPGRLAKNIQYF

clone_size: .
j_call: TRBJ1-1
d_call: .
v_call: TRBV5-1
cdr3_nt: TGCGCCAGCAGCTTCGAGGGGTCGGGAACTGAAGCTTTCTTT
cdr3_aa: CASSFEGSGTEAFF

clone_size: .
j_call: TRBJ1-5
d_call: TRBD1
v_call: TRBV30
cdr3_nt: TGTGCCTCCGACGGCAGGGGGGGTCAGCCCCAGCATTTT
cdr3_aa: CASDGRGGQPQHF

clone_size: .
j_call: TRBJ2-2
d_call: TRBD2
v_call: TRBV6-5
cdr3_nt: TGTGCCAGCAGTTGGACTAGCAGCAACACCGGGGAGCTGTTTTTT
cdr3_aa: CASSWTSSNTGELFF

clone_size: .
j_call: TRBJ1-5
d_call: .
v_call: TRBV3-1/TRBV3-2
cdr3_nt: TGTGCCAGCAGCCAATATAGCAATCAGCCCCAGCATTTT
cdr3_aa: CASSQYSNQPQHF

clone_size: .
j_call: TRBJ2-5
d_call: TRBD2
v_call: TRBV5-6
cdr3_nt: TGTGCCAGCAGCTATAAGCGGGAACCCTCCCAAGAGACCCAGTACTTC
cdr3_aa: CASSYKREPSQETQYF

clone_size: .
j_call: TRBJ1-2
d_call: TRBD1
v_call: TRBV2
cdr3_nt: TGTGCCAGCATCTTCCGGGACAGGGGCCACTATGGCTACACCTTC
cdr3_aa: CASIFRDRGHYGYTF

clone_size: .
j_call: TRBJ1-6
d_call: TRBD1
v_call: TRBV27
cdr3_nt: TGTGCCAGCAGTTTCCGACAGGGGGCCAGTAATTCACCCCTCCACTTT
cdr3_aa: CASSFRQGASNSPLHF

clone_size: few
j_call: TRBJ1-1
d_call: .
v_call: TRBV6-5
cdr3_nt: TGTGCCAGCAGGGATGGGGCGTCGAACACTGAAGCTTTCTTT
cdr3_aa: CASRDGASNTEAFF

clone_size: once
j_call: TRBJ2-7
d_call: .
v_call: TRBV19
cdr3_nt: TGTGCCAGTAGTATCCTTAGTAGAACCTACGAGCAGTACTTC
cdr3_aa: CASSILSRTYEQYF

clone_size: .
j_call: TRBJ2-1
d_call: TRBD1
v_call: TRBV3-1/TRBV3-2
cdr3_nt: TGTGCCAGCAGCCAAGGGACAGGGGCGAGCCATGAGCAGTTCTTC
cdr3_aa: CASSQGTGASHEQFF

clone_size: .
j_call: TRBJ2-7
d_call: TRBD2
v_call: TRBV2
cdr3_nt: TGTGCCAGCAGCGTTAAAACTAGCGGGGGATCCGACGAGCAGTACTTC
cdr3_aa: CASSVKTSGGSDEQYF

clone_size: .
j_call: TRBJ2-3
d_call: TRBD2
v_call: TRBV4-3
cdr3_nt: TGCGCCAGCAGCCAAGAGGCTAGCGGGGGGTGGGATACGCAGTATTTT
cdr3_aa: CASSQEASGGWDTQYF

clone_size: .
j_call: TRBJ1-2
d_call: TRBD1
v_call: TRBV30
cdr3_nt: TGTGCCTGGAGTCCCTTGGACAGGGTAGCTAACTATGGCTACACCTTC
cdr3_aa: CAWSPLDRVANYGYTF

clone_size: .
j_call: TRBJ1-2
d_call: TRBD1
v_call: TRBV5-4
cdr3_nt: TGTGCCAGCAGCTCAGGCTCGACAGGGCTCGGGGGCTACACCTTC
cdr3_aa: CASSSGSTGLGGYTF

clone_size: few
j_call: TRBJ1-1
d_call: .
v_call: TRBV2
cdr3_nt: TGTGCCAGCAGTGGAGACAGAAACACTGAAGCTTTCTTT
cdr3_aa: CASSGDRNTEAFF

clone_size: .
j_call: TRBJ1-5
d_call: .
v_call: TRBV5-5
cdr3_nt: TGTGCCAGCAGCCCCGAGGTCGGCAGGGGTCAGCCCCAGCATTTT
cdr3_aa: CASSPEVGRGQPQHF

clone_size: .
j_call: TRBJ2-3
d_call: TRBD2
v_call: TRBV23-1
cdr3_nt: TGCGCCAGCAGTCAAAGGTTTTGGGGGACCCAACCGGGACTAGCGGGAGATAGGGATACGCAGTATTTT
cdr3_aa: CASSQRFWGTQPGLAGDRDTQYF

clone_size: .
j_call: TRBJ1-4
d_call: .
v_call: TRBV5-8
cdr3_nt: TGTGCCAGCAGCTTGCCCGGGGAGGGTGAAAAACTGTTTTTT
cdr3_aa: CASSLPGEGEKLFF

clone_size: .
j_call: TRBJ1-1
d_call: .
v_call: TRBV2
cdr3_nt: TGTGCCAGCAGTGATTTCAGGGTTCGGGTGGACACTGAAGCTTTCTTT
cdr3_aa: CASSDFRVRVDTEAFF

clone_size: once
j_call: TRBJ1-1
d_call: .
v_call: TRBV3-1/TRBV3-2
cdr3_nt: TGTGCCAGCAGCCGGAGGGGGGAGAACACTGAAGCTTTCTTT
cdr3_aa: CASSRRGENTEAFF

clone_size: .
j_call: TRBJ1-1
d_call: .
v_call: TRBV7-2
cdr3_nt: TGTGCCAGCAGCCCGACAGTTCAGAACACTGAAGCTTTCTTT
cdr3_aa: CASSPTVQNTEAFF

clone_size: .
j_call: TRBJ2-7
d_call: TRBD1
v_call: TRBV6-5
cdr3_nt: TGTGCCAGCGGAGGGGACAGGGTCTACGAGCAGTACTTC
cdr3_aa: CASGGDRVYEQYF

clone_size: .
j_call: TRBJ1-5
d_call: TRBD1
v_call: TRBV2
cdr3_nt: TGTGCCAGCAGGGGACAGGGTGGAGTTCAGCCCCAGCATTTT
cdr3_aa: CASRGQGGVQPQHF

clone_size: .
j_call: TRBJ2-5
d_call: TRBD2
v_call: TRBV15
cdr3_nt: TGTGCCACCAGCAGAGATCGAAGGACTAGCTTTACGGAGACCCAGTACTTC
cdr3_aa: CATSRDRRTSFTETQYF

clone_size: .
j_call: TRBJ1-3
d_call: .
v_call: TRBV3-1/TRBV3-2
cdr3_nt: TGTGCCAGCAGCCAAGACCCGGGAGTGTTAAACACCATATATTTT
cdr3_aa: CASSQDPGVLNTIYF

clone_size: .
j_call: TRBJ2-5
d_call: .
v_call: TRBV18
cdr3_nt: TGTGCCAGCTCACCAACCGGGCTTGGGGAGACCCAGTACTTC
cdr3_aa: CASSPTGLGETQYF

clone_size: .
j_call: TRBJ2-7
d_call: TRBD1
v_call: TRBV25-1
cdr3_nt: TGTGCCAGCAGTGAATGGGGGACAGGGTCCTACGAGCAGTACTTC
cdr3_aa: CASSEWGTGSYEQYF

clone_size: .
j_call: TRBJ2-2
d_call: .
v_call: TRBV6-2/TRBV6-3
cdr3_nt: TGTGCCAGCAGTTACAGCGTCTGGGAGCTGTTTTTT
cdr3_aa: CASSYSVWELFF

clone_size: once
j_call: TRBJ1-2
d_call: .
v_call: TRBV5-5
cdr3_nt: TGTGCCAGCAACTCGGACACCGGCGGGGGCTACACCTTC
cdr3_aa: CASNSDTGGGYTF

clone_size: .
j_call: TRBJ2-7
d_call: TRBD2
v_call: TRBV27
cdr3_nt: TGTGCCAGCAGTTTATCGTCTAGCGGTTTCTACGAGCAGTACTTC
cdr3_aa: CASSLSSSGFYEQYF

clone_size: .
j_call: TRBJ1-2
d_call: TRBD1
v_call: TRBV30
cdr3_nt: TGTGCCTGGGTCGGACAGGCTAACTATGGCTACACCTTC
cdr3_aa: CAWVGQANYGYTF

clone_size: .
j_call: TRBJ2-7
d_call: TRBD2
v_call: TRBV11-1
cdr3_nt: TGTGCCAGCAGTGGACTAGCGGGAGCAAGGAACGAGCAGTACTTC
cdr3_aa: CASSGLAGARNEQYF

clone_size: few
j_call: TRBJ1-2
d_call: TRBD1
v_call: TRBV28
cdr3_nt: TGTGCCAGCAGTACCCAGGACAGGGGGCACTATGGCTACACCTTC
cdr3_aa: CASSTQDRGHYGYTF

clone_size: once
j_call: TRBJ1-1
d_call: TRBD1
v_call: TRBV5-8
cdr3_nt: TGTGCCAGCAGCCCGGGACAGTACCGCATGAACACTGAAGCTTTCTTT
cdr3_aa: CASSPGQYRMNTEAFF

clone_size: .
j_call: TRBJ2-2
d_call: .
v_call: TRBV20-1
cdr3_nt: TGCAGTGCTAGTAGGTCGGGGGAGCTGTTTTTT
cdr3_aa: CSASRSGELFF

clone_size: .
j_call: TRBJ2-7
d_call: TRBD2
v_call: TRBV4-3
cdr3_nt: TGCGCCAGCAGCCAAGATCGCCCTAGCGGGGGATTCTCCTACGAGCAGTACTTC
cdr3_aa: CASSQDRPSGGFSYEQYF

clone_size: .
j_call: TRBJ2-1
d_call: TRBD2
v_call: TRBV11-3
cdr3_nt: TGTGCCGACCTTAGCGGGAGTCCCCAGGAGTTCTTC
cdr3_aa: CADLSGSPQEFF

clone_size: once
j_call: TRBJ1-4
d_call: .
v_call: TRBV25-1
cdr3_nt: TGTGCCAGCAGTGAATTCGGTTACCCCCGGGCTAATGAAAAACTGTTTTTT
cdr3_aa: CASSEFGYPRANEKLFF

clone_size: medium-sized
j_call: TRBJ2-3
d_call: .
v_call: TRBV9
cdr3_nt: TGTGCCAGCAACCTGGACTCTACAGATACGCAGTATTTT
cdr3_aa: CASNLDSTDTQYF

clone_size: .
j_call: TRBJ1-5
d_call: TRBD1
v_call: TRBV15
cdr3_nt: TGTGCCACTAGGGGACAGGGAGATCAGCCCCAGCATTTT
cdr3_aa: CATRGQGDQPQHF

clone_size: .
j_call: TRBJ2-1
d_call: .
v_call: TRBV24-1
cdr3_nt: TGTGCCACCAGTGAGTCCTCTATTAATGAGCAGTTCTTC
cdr3_aa: CATSESSINEQFF

clone_size: .
j_call: TRBJ1-6
d_call: .
v_call: TRBV5-1
cdr3_nt: TGCGCCAGCAGCTTGGTGGAAGGGAACAATTCACCCCTCCACTTT
cdr3_aa: CASSLVEGNNSPLHF

clone_size: .
j_call: TRBJ1-3
d_call: .
v_call: TRBV12-5
cdr3_nt: TGTGCTAGTGGGTCGAGGGGGGCGAATTCTGGAAACACCATATATTTT
cdr3_aa: CASGSRGANSGNTIYF

clone_size: .
j_call: TRBJ2-4
d_call: .
v_call: TRBV6-2/TRBV6-3
cdr3_nt: .
cdr3_aa: CASSTSGRGIGIQYF

clone_size: .
j_call: TRBJ1-1
d_call: .
v_call: TRBV28
cdr3_nt: TGTGCCAGCAGCTTTCGGGGGCTTTCCACTGAAGCTTTCTTT
cdr3_aa: CASSFRGLSTEAFF

clone_size: once
j_call: TRBJ2-1
d_call: TRBD2
v_call: TRBV6-5
cdr3_nt: TGTGCCAGCAGTTCGACTAGCGGGAGTGGCAATGAGCAGTTCTTC
cdr3_aa: CASSSTSGSGNEQFF

clone_size: .
j_call: TRBJ1-1
d_call: TRBD1
v_call: TRBV11-2
cdr3_nt: TGTGCCAGCAGCCCGCGGGACAGGGGAGTCACTGAAGCTTTCTTT
cdr3_aa: CASSPRDRGVTEAFF

clone_size: .
j_call: TRBJ2-7
d_call: .
v_call: TRBV7-8
cdr3_nt: TGTGCCAGCAGCTTACTTTCAGGGCCCTACGAGCAGTACTTC
cdr3_aa: CASSLLSGPYEQYF

clone_size: few
j_call: TRBJ1-1
d_call: .
v_call: TRBV9
cdr3_nt: TGTGCCAGCAGCGTAGGTATAGGGAGCGGTACTGAAGCTTTCTTT
cdr3_aa: CASSVGIGSGTEAFF